This TCR beta chain was recovered during a study of T cell responses to AZD1222 COVID-19 vaccine. Concerning this clone: Its target is not known.

Germline V gene sequence: CDR1 MNHEY, CDR2 SMNVEV (reference sequence). The CDR3 runs to 13 residues. The V and J ends lost 3 bases and 7 bases respectively, with 9 bases between them. General study results and limits: In a largely white British group with more females than males, clonal diversity was possibly underestimated.

The data were produced by immunoSEQ multiplex PCR, yet TCRdb's version contains in-frame clones alone and is incomplete. The table has 110,000 or so clones, roughly 88% seen once. The clonotype was recovered from an adult in good health. The material sequenced was peripheral blood, taken on day 0 of AZD1222 vaccination. This chain links TRBV27 with TRBJ2-2; no firm D call. The DNA of the CDR3 is TGTGCCAGCAGTTTTAACCTGGGCGGGGAGCTGTTTTTT. Its translation: CASSFNLGGELFF.